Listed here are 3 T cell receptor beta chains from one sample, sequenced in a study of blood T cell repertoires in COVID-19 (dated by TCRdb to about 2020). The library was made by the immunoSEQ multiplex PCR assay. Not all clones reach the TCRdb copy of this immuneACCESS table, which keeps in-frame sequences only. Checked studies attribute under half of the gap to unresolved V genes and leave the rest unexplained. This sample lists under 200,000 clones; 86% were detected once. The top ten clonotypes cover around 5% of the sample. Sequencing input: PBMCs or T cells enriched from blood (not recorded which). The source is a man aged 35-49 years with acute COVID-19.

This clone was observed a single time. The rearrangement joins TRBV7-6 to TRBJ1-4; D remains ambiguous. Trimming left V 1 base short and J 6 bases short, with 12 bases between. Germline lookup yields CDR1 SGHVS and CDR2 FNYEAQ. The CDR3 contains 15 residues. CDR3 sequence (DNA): TGTGCCAGCAGCTTAGTTCCGACTCCTCATGAAAAACTGTTTTTT. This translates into CASSLVPTPHEKLFF.

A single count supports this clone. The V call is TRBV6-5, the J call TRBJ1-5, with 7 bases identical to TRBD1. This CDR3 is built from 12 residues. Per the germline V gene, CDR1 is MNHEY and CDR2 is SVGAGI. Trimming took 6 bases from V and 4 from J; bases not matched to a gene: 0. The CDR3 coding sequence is TGTGCCAGCAGACAGGGGAATCAGCCCCAGCATTTT. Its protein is CASRQGNQPQHF.

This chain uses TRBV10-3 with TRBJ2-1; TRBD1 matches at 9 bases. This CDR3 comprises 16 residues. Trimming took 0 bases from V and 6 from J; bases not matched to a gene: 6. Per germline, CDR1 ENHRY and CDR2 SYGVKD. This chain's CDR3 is CAISESSGTGRNEQFF. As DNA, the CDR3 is TGTGCCATCAGTGAGTCCTCCGGGACAGGGCGCAATGAGCAGTTCTTC.